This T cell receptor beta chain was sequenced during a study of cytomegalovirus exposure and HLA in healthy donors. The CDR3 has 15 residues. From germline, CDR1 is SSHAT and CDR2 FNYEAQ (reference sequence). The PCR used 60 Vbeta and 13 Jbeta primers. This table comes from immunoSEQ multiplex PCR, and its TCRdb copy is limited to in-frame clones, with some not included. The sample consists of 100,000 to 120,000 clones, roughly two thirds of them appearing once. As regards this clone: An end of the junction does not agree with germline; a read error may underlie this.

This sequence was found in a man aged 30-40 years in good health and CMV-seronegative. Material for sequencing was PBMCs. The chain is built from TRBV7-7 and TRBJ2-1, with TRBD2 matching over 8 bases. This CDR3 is CASSRAGGPYNEQFF. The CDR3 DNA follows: TGTGCTAGCAGCCGGGCGGGAGGCCCCTACAATGAGCAGTTCTTC.